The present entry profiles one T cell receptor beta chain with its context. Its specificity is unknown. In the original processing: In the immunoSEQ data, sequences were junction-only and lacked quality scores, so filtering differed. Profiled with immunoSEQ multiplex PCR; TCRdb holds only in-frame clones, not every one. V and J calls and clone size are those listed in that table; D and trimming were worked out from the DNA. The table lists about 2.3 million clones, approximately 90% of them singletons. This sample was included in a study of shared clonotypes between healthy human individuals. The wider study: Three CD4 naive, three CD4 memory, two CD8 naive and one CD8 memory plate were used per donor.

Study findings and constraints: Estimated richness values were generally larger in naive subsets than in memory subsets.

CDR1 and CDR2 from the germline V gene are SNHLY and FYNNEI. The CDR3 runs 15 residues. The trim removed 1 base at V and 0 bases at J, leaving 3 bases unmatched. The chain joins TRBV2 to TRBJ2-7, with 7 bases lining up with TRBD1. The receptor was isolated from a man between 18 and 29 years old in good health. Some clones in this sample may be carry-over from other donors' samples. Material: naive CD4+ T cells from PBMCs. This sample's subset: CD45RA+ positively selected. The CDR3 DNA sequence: TGTGCCAGCAGTGAAGAAGGGGGCCGCTCCTACGAGCAGTACTTC. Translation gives CASSEEGGRSYEQYF.